This TCR beta chain comes out of a study of blood T cell repertoires in COVID-19 (dated by TCRdb to the early 2020s). Some background on the complete study: Samples from collaborators originated in the United States, Italy and Spain and spanned both the acute and convalescent phases of COVID-19. The prospective study material was composed of cDNA or gDNA derived from T cells, B-cell-depleted T cells, or PBMCs. Subjects who had been exposed to COVID-19, were actively infected with it, or had recovered from it provided the deeply sampled blood TCRbeta repertoires that made up the dataset. The repertoires were made available in a free public database intended to serve as a resource for research on the immune response to SARS-CoV-2. Samples were obtained from the ongoing ImmuneRACE study (first 160 participants) and from 1,200 or so subjects provided by 6 global collaborators. The sample metadata nearly always contained a de-identified subject ID, COVID-19 status, age in years and sex. Where available, HLA class I and class II types were taken from metadata supplied by the sample provider and were not determined by assay-based typing.

Whole blood was collected in K2EDTA tubes by collaborating institutions according to the institutions' own protocols. For TCRbeta analysis, collaborators shipped samples as frozen whole blood, isolated PBMCs, or DNA extracted from either of those sample types. The paper as a whole reports these results and caveats: How much clinical and demographic metadata was included differed by source and by participant, and the metadata was provided uncurated.

TCRbeta CDR3 regions were amplified from genomic DNA using the immunoSEQ Assay, a bias-controlled multiplex PCR. As for how the authors treated the data: Within the assay, amplification of reference gene primers was used to estimate how many nucleated cells each sample contained. Sequence reads were collapsed and filtered to measure the absolute abundance of every unique TCRbeta CDR3 rearrangement. For each sample, productive Simpson clonality was calculated by taking the square root of Simpson's diversity index across productive rearrangements. TCRdb took over this immuneACCESS table, retaining in-frame rearrangements with V and J assigned. Such tables are incomplete; in checked studies, under half of the missing clones stem from an unresolved V gene, and the remainder is unexplained. The DNA was the basis for D and trimming; V, J and clone size are from that table. This sample lists 90,000 to 150,000 clones; 87% were detected once. About 2% of the sample rests with the top ten.

As encoded in the germline V gene, CDR1 is SNHLY while CDR2 is FYNNEI. V sheds 2 bases and J sheds 4 bases, leaving 11 bases between their ends. Its CDR3 holds 14 amino acids, cysteine through phenylalanine. The retained sequence is limited to the CDR3, 42 bases, with the frame set at the first base. This clone occurred once. The target of this receptor is not known. One base away there is no much larger clone; base qualities are not given. The sample consisted of peripheral blood. This sequence uses TRBV2 and TRBJ2-5, with the D gene call left open. This clonotype was sampled from a woman aged 45-60 years with acute or convalescent COVID-19. The DNA sequence reads TGTGCCAGCAGTGAATTGGGCCAAGGAGAGACCCAGTACTTC. Its translation reads: CASSELGQGETQYF.